The 6 T cell receptor beta chains listed next were all sequenced from one sample in a study of T cells in Graves' hyperthyroidism and ophthalmopathy. The CDR3 regions of TCR beta were amplified from RNA transcripts. First-round RT-PCR targeting the TCR CDR3 was performed with the HTBI primer set. TCRdb itself ran the multiplex PCR reads through MiXCR, one entry per CDR3 protein. The sample shows about 540,000 distinct CDR3 sequences, about 45% of them seen only once. Sequences were obtained from peripheral blood or thyroid tissue (not recorded which). The receptors were sampled from a woman younger than 30 with Graves' hyperthyroidism.

Only a few counts were recorded for this clonotype. The chain links TRBV7-2 to TRBJ2-5; D is possibly TRBD1 or TRBD2 (6 bases each). V lost 5 bases and J lost 1, with 14 bases in between. CDR1 is SGHTA, CDR2 FQGNSA, per germline. The CDR3 contains 15 residues. CDR3 nucleotide sequence: TGTGCCAGCAGCCAAGGAGGGGGAGGCCAAGAGACCCAGTACTTC. Its protein product is CASSQGGGGQETQYF.

Worth noting for this clonotype: A much larger clone lies a single base off, so this may be a read error. The rearrangement joins TRBV29-1 to TRBJ2-5; maybe TRBD2 (6 bases). Germline values: CDR1 SQVTM, CDR2 ANQGSEA. The CDR3 extends over 13 amino acids. CDR3 sequence reads: CSVRRDFQETQCF. In nucleotides, the CDR3 is TGCAGCGTTCGACGGGACTTCCAAGAGACCCAGTGCTTC.

The chain joins TRBV12-3 or TRBV12-4 to TRBJ2-7; either TRBD1 or TRBD2 may supply D (5 bases each). The CDR3 spans 13 residues. V lost 6 bases and J lost 2, with 11 bases in between. CDR3 nucleotide sequence: TGTGCCAGCAGACCCCGGGGCGCCTACGAGCAGTACTTC. It yields the protein CASRPRGAYEQYF.

In its sample, this clonotype was seen a few times. This chain uses TRBV29-1 with TRBJ2-7; D may be TRBD2 (5 bases). Deletions cut 0 bases from V and 3 bases from J, with 15 bases between. This CDR3 spans 15 amino acids. The V gene's germline CDR1 is SQVTM and CDR2 ANQGSEA. Here the CDR3 reads CSVEDLIFGSYEQYF. The CDR3 nucleotides are TGCAGCGTTGAAGATCTAATTTTTGGGAGCTACGAGCAGTACTTC.

V is TRBV5-1 and J is TRBJ1-1; D might be TRBD1 (5 bases). Germline-derived CDR1 and CDR2 are SGHRS and YFSETQ. The CDR3 length is 17 residues. Trimming shortened V by 2 bases and J by 2 bases, and 19 bases separated the two germline ends. CDR3 region: CASSLGTHHVGNTEAFF. As DNA, the CDR3 is TGCGCCAGCAGCTTAGGGACTCATCACGTCGGTAACACTGAAGCTTTCTTT.

The chain is built from TRBV29-1 and TRBJ1-2, with 12 bases matching TRBD1. The V segment lost 3 bases and the J segment 6 bases; nucleotides outside the gene matches: 5. The CDR3 spans 14 residues. Germline values: CDR1 SQVTM, CDR2 ANQGSEA. CDR3 sequence: CSVDGGQGAHGYTF. DNA of the CDR3: TGCAGCGTTGATGGGGGACAGGGGGCACATGGCTACACCTTC.